The clone carrying this T cell receptor (beta chain) has only a few counts. Its target is not known. The CDR3 contains 16 residues. CDR1 and CDR2 (germline): LGHDT, YNNKEL (reference sequence). V lost 1 base, J lost 2 bases, and 13 bases lay in between. The entry originates in a study of T cell repertoires in cytomegalovirus infection. Study at large: Recently identified HLA-C-restricted CMV epitopes were among the peptides used. Indications came from public TCR beta signatures; they pointed to CMV infection and to a matching HLA type. Study-level points and caveats: It was HLA-C-restricted CMV-specific TCR beta clonotypes that dominated the response ex vivo. Carriers of CMV and the relevant HLA type were discriminated by public TCR beta frequency.

A single record per CDR3 protein comes from TCRdb applying MiXCR to the reads. The sample lists fewer than 900,000 distinct CDR3 sequences, roughly 28% occurring once. The V call is TRBV3-1, the J call TRBJ2-3, with TRBD2 as a possible D gene (5 bases). The sequencing here drew on cultured CD8+ T cells from PBMCs, taken from culture after CMV antigen stimulation. The TCR was taken from a human donor in good health (CMV status not recorded). Some clones in this sample may be carry-over from other donors' samples. CDR3 in DNA: TGTGCCAGCAGCCAAGGCGCTAGCCCTAACACAGATACGCAGTATTTT. Translation: CASSQGASPNTDTQYF.